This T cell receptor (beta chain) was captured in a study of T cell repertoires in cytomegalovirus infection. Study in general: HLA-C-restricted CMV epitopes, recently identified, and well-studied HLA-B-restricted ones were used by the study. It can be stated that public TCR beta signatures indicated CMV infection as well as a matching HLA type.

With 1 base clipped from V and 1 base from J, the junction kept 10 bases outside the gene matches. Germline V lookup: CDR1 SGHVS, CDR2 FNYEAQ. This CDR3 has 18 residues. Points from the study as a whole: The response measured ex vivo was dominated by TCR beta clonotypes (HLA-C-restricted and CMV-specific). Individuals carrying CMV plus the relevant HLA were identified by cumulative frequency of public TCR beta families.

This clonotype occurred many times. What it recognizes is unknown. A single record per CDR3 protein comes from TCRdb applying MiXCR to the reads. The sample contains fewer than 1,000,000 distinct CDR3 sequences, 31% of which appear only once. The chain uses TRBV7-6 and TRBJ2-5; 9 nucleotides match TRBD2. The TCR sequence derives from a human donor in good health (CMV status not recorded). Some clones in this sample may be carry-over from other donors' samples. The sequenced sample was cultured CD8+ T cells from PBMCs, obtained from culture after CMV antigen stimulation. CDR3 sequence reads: CASSLGTSVYVIQETQYF. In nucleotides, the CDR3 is TGTGCCAGCAGCTTAGGGACTAGCGTGTATGTTATCCAAGAGACCCAGTACTTC. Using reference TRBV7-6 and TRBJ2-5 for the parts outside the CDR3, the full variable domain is GAGVSQSPRYKVTKRGQDVALRCDPISGHVSLYWYRQALGQGPEFLTYFNYEAQQDKSGLPNDRFSAERPEGSISTLTIQRTEQRDSAMYRCASSLGTSVYVIQETQYFGPGTRLLVL.